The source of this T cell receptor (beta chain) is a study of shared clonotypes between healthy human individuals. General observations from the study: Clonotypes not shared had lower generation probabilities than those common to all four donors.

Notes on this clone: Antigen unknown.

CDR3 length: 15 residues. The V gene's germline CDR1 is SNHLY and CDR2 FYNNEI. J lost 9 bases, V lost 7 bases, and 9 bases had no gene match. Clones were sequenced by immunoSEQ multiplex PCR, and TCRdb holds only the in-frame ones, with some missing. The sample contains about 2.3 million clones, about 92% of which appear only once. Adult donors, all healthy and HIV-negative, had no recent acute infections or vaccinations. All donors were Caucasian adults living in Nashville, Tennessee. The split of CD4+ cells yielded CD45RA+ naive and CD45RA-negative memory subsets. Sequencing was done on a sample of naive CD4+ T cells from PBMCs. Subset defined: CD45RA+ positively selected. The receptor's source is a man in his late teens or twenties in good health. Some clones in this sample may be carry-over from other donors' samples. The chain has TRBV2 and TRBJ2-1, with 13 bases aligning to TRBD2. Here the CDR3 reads CASIGLAGAPGEQFF. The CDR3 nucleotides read TGTGCCAGCATTGGACTAGCGGGAGCTCCGGGTGAGCAGTTCTTC.